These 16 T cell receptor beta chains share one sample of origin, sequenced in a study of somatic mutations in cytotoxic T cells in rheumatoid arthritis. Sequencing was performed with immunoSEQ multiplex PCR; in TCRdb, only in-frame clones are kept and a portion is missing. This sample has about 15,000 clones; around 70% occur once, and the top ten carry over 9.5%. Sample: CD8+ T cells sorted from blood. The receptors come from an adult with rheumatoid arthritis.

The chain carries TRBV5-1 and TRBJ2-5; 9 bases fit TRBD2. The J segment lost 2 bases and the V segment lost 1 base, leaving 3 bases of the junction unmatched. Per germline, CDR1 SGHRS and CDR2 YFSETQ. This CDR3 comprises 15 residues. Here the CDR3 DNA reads TGCGCCAGCAGCTTGAGAGCGGGGGGACAAGAGACCCAGTACTTC. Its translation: CASSLRAGGQETQYF.

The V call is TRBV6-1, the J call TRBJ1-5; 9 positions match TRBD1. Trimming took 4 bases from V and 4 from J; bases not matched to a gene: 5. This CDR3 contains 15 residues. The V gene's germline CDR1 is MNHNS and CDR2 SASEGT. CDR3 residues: CASSAFGQGNQPQHF. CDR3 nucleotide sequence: TGTGCCAGCAGTGCCTTTGGACAGGGGAATCAGCCCCAGCATTTT.

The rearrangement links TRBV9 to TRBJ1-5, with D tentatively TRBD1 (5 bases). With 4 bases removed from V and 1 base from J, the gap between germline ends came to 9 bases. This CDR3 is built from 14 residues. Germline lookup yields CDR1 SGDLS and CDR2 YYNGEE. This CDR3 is CASSPGPSNQPQHF. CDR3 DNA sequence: TGTGCCAGCAGCCCGGGACCGAGCAATCAGCCCCAGCATTTT.

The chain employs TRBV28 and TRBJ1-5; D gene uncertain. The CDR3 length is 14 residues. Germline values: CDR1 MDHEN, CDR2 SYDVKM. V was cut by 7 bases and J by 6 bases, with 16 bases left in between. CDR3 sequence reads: CASTSGQAGQPQHF. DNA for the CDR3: TGTGCCAGCACCTCGGGCCAAGCCGGTCAGCCCCAGCATTTT.

CDR3 region: CASSEARGSEKLFF. CDR3 bases: TGTGCCAGCAGTGAAGCCCGGGGAAGTGAAAAACTGTTTTTT. The chain couples TRBV6-1 to TRBJ1-4; D gene uncertain. Germline CDR1 and CDR2: MNHNS and SASEGT. The CDR3 is made up of 14 amino acids. With 0 bases removed from V and 7 bases from J, the gap between germline ends came to 9 bases.

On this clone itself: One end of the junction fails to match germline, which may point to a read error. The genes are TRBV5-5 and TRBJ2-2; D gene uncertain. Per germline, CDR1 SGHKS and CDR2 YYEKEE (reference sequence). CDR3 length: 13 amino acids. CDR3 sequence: CASSQESTGELFF. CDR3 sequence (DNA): TGTGCCAGCAGCCAAGAAAGTACCGGAGAGCTGTTTTTT.

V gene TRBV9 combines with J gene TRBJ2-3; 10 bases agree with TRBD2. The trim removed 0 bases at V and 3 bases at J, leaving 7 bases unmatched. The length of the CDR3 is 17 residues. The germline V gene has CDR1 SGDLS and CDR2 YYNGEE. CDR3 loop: CASSVEGLAGGTDTQYF. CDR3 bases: TGTGCCAGCAGCGTAGAGGGGTTAGCGGGGGGAACAGATACGCAGTATTTT.

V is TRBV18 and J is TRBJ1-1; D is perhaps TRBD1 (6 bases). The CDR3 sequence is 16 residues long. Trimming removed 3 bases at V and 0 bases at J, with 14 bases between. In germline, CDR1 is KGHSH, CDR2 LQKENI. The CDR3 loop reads CASSPTLRDMNTEAFF. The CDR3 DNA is TGTGCCAGCTCACCTACGCTCCGGGACATGAACACTGAAGCTTTCTTT.

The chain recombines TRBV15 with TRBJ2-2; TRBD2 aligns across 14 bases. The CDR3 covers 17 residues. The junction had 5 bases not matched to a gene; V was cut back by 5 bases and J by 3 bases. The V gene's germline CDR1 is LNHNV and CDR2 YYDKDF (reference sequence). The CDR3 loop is CATSAMGLAGDTGELFF. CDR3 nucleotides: TGTGCCACCAGCGCAATGGGACTAGCGGGGGACACCGGGGAGCTGTTTTTT.

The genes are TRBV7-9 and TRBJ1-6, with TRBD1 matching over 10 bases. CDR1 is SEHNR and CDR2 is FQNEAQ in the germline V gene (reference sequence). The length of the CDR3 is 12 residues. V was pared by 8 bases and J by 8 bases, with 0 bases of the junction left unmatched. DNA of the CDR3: TGTGCCAGCGGGACAGGGGATTCACCCCTCCACTTT. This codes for CASGTGDSPLHF.

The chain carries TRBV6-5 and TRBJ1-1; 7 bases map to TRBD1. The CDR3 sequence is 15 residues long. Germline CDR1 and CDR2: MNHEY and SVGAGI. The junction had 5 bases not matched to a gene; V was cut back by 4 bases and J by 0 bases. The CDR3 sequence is CASSSPQGMNTEAFF. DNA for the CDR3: TGTGCCAGCAGTTCCCCACAGGGGATGAACACTGAAGCTTTCTTT.

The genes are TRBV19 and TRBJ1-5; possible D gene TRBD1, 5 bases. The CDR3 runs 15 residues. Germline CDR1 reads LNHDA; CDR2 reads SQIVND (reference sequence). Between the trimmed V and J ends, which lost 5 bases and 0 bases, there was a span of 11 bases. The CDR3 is CASSRGTDSNQPQHF. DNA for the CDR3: TGTGCCAGTAGTCGGGGGACCGATAGCAATCAGCCCCAGCATTTT.

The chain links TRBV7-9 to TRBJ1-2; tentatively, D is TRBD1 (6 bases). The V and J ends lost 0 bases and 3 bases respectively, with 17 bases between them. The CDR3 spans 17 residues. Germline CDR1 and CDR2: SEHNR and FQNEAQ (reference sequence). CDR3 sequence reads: CASSLAQWTEAYYGYTF. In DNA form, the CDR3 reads TGTGCCAGCAGCTTAGCGCAATGGACAGAAGCCTACTATGGCTACACCTTC.

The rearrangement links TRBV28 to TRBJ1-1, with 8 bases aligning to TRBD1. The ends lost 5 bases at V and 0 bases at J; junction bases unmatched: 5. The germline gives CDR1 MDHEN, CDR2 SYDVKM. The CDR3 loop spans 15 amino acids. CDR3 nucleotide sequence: TGTGCCAGCAGTCCAGGGACAGGCATGAACACTGAAGCTTTCTTT. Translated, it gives CASSPGTGMNTEAFF.

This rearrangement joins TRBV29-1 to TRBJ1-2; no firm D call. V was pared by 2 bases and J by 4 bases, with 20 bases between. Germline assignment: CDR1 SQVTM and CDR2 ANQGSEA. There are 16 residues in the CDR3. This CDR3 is CSVETALRTKGYGYTF. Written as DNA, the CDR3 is TGCAGCGTTGAAACGGCCCTTAGAACTAAAGGCTATGGCTACACCTTC. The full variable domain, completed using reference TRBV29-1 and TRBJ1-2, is SAVISQKPSRDICQRGTSLTIQCQVDSQVTMMFWYRQQPGQSLTLIATANQGSEATYESGFVIDKFPISRPNLTFSTLTVSNMSPEDSSIYLCSVETALRTKGYGYTFGSGTRLTVV.

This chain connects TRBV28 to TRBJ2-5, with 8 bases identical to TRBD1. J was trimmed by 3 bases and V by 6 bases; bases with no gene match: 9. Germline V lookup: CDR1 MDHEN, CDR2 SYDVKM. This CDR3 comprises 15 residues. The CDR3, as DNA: TGTGCCAGCAGACCTACGGACAGGGAGGAAGAGACCCAGTACTTC. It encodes CASRPTDREEETQYF.